One and the same sample provided the 16 T cell receptor beta chains below, sequenced in a study of blood T cell repertoires in COVID-19. TCRdb's copy holds only in-frame clones and misses some; the assay was immunoSEQ multiplex PCR. The sample shows over 100,000 clones, 87% of them seen only once. The sample comprised peripheral blood. All receptors derive from a man in his fifties or sixties with active COVID-19.

The rearrangement uses TRBV18 and TRBJ1-1; the match to TRBD1 covers 7 bases. The CDR3 contains 15 residues. Germline assignment: CDR1 KGHSH and CDR2 LQKENI. J lost 3 bases, V lost 4 bases, and 8 bases had no gene match. In nucleotides, the CDR3 is TGTGCCAGCTCACGACTAGGACAGGTGGACACTGAAGCTTTCTTT. Its translation: CASSRLGQVDTEAFF. Full variable domain (outside the CDR3, taken from reference TRBV18 and TRBJ1-1): NAGVMQNPRHLVRRRGQEARLRCSPMKGHSHVYWYRQLPEEGLKFMVYLQKENIIDESGMPKERFSAEFPKEGPSILRIQQVVRGDSAAYFCASSRLGQVDTEAFFGQGTRLTVV.

The chain recombines TRBV5-1 with TRBJ1-2, with a possible D match to TRBD1 (6 bases). Between the trimmed V and J ends, which lost 4 bases and 11 bases, there was a span of 18 bases. The CDR3 runs 13 residues. Germline CDR1 reads SGHRS; CDR2 reads YFSETQ. The chain's CDR3 is CASSRGGPQGYTF. The CDR3 DNA reads as TGCGCCAGCAGCAGGGGGGGCCCCCAAGGTTACACCTTC.

In its sample, this clone was seen a few times. The chain employs TRBV5-6 and TRBJ2-7; a weak D match, TRBD1 (6 bases). The CDR3 is 15 residues long. Germline V gene sequence: CDR1 SGHDT, CDR2 YYEEEE. The V end lost 0 bases, the J end lost 3 bases, and 13 bases lay between the germline ends. In DNA form, the CDR3 reads TGTGCCAGCAGCTTGGTGACAGGCCAAGTCTACGAGCAGTACTTC. Translating it yields CASSLVTGQVYEQYF. Full variable domain (missing parts from reference TRBV5-6 and TRBJ2-7): DAGVTQSPTHLIKTRGQQVTLRCSPKSGHDTVSWYQQALGQGPQFIFQYYEEEERQRGNFPDRFSGHQFPNYSSELNVNALLLGDSALYLCASSLVTGQVYEQYFGPGTRLTVT.

The rearrangement uses TRBV3-1 (or the pseudogene TRBV3-2) and TRBJ1-6; 9 bases are shared with TRBD1. From germline, CDR1 is LGHDT and CDR2 YNNKEL (reference sequence). This CDR3 region has 15 residues. Unmatched junction bases numbered 7, after V lost 6 bases and J lost 7 bases. CDR3 sequence (DNA): TGTGCCAGCAGGCCTACCGGGACAGGGAATTCACCCCTCCACTTT. Translation: CASRPTGTGNSPLHF.

This rearrangement joins TRBV5-4 to TRBJ2-7; 8 bases are shared with TRBD1. Looked up from germline, CDR1 is SGHNT and CDR2 is YYREEE (reference sequence). The CDR3 extends over 16 amino acids. Trimming at V came to 0 bases and at J to 6 bases, leaving 11 bases not matched to a gene. The CDR3 coding sequence is TGTGCCAGCAGCTTGGGACAGGGGTTAAAGGTGGGCGAGCAGTACTTC. This sequence encodes CASSLGQGLKVGEQYF.

V is TRBV18 and J is TRBJ2-2; a weak D match, TRBD2 (5 bases). The CDR3 has 15 residues. Trimming pared 3 bases from V and 6 bases from J, leaving 14 bases between. Germline V gene lookup returns CDR1 KGHSH and CDR2 LQKENI. In DNA form, the CDR3 reads TGTGCCAGCTCACCGGAGAGGGAAGTGGCCGGGGAGCTGTTTTTT. Encoded protein: CASSPEREVAGELFF.

CDR3 sequence (DNA): TGTGCCAGCAGCGTTCGGACCTCACGGGGGGGCACAGATACGCAGTATTTT. It yields the protein CASSVRTSRGGTDTQYF. The chain uses TRBV9 and TRBJ2-3; the match to TRBD2 covers 7 bases. The CDR3 loop spans 17 amino acids. With V trimmed by 2 bases and J by 1 base, 10 bases remained unmatched. Germline CDR1 SGDLS, CDR2 YYNGEE.

This rearrangement joins TRBV5-5 to TRBJ1-4, with D possibly matching TRBD1 (5 bases). The CDR3 sequence is 15 residues long. Trimming took off 0 bases at V and 0 bases at J, with 6 bases between the two ends. Germline V gene sequence: CDR1 SGHKS, CDR2 YYEKEE (reference sequence). CDR3 DNA: TGTGCCAGCAGCTTGGAAGGGGCAACTAATGAAAAACTGTTTTTT. It is translated as CASSLEGATNEKLFF.

The chain recombines TRBV5-6 with TRBJ2-5; 8 bases are shared with TRBD2. The V gene's germline CDR1 is SGHDT and CDR2 YYEEEE. With 3 bases clipped from V and 1 base from J, the junction kept 2 bases outside the gene matches. CDR3 length: 14 amino acids. The CDR3 sequence is CASSSLAGQETQYF. DNA for the CDR3: TGTGCCAGCAGCTCTCTAGCGGGCCAAGAGACCCAGTACTTC.

V and J are TRBV18 and TRBJ1-6; D is perhaps TRBD1 (6 bases). The CDR3 totals 13 residues. Germline assignment: CDR1 KGHSH and CDR2 LQKENI. V lost 2 bases, J lost 8 bases, and 7 bases lay in between. The CDR3 is CASSPSGDSPLHF. In DNA, the CDR3 is TGTGCCAGCTCACCATCAGGGGATTCACCCCTCCACTTT.

The V gene is TRBV7-2, the J gene TRBJ1-2; TRBD1 might be the D (5 bases). Trimming cost V 3 bases and J 4 bases, with 9 bases left between them. The CDR3 has 13 residues. The germline gives CDR1 SGHTA, CDR2 FQGNSA. CDR3 sequence (DNA): TGTGCCAGCAGCTTCCAGGGTGGCTATGGCTACACCTTC. It translates to CASSFQGGYGYTF.

This chain joins TRBV5-4 and TRBJ2-5, with TRBD1 matching over 8 bases. The CDR3 extends over 13 amino acids. CDR1 SGHNT and CDR2 YYREEE come from the germline V gene (reference sequence). J was trimmed by 4 bases and V by 4 bases; bases with no gene match: 3. The DNA for the CDR3 is TGTGCCAGCAGCCGTGGACAGGGAGAGACCCAGTACTTC. Amino acid sequence: CASSRGQGETQYF.

The chain employs TRBV2 and TRBJ2-1; TRBD1 aligns across 7 bases. The germline CDR1 and CDR2 sequences are SNHLY and FYNNEI. This CDR3 comprises 12 residues. The V segment lost 6 bases and the J segment 7 bases; nucleotides outside the gene matches: 3. CDR3 sequence reads: CASSRRGNEQFF. In DNA, the CDR3 is TGTGCCAGCAGCCGCAGGGGGAATGAGCAGTTCTTC.

This chain uses TRBV5-1 with TRBJ2-1, with TRBD2 matching 11 bases. Germline CDR1 reads SGHRS; CDR2 reads YFSETQ. The junction had 5 bases not matched to a gene; V was cut back by 2 bases and J by 7 bases. The CDR3 length is 15 residues. The DNA for the CDR3 is TGCGCCAGCAGCTTACTAGCGGGGGCCCCAAATGAGCAGTTCTTC. Translated: CASSLLAGAPNEQFF.

The rearrangement uses TRBV11-3 and TRBJ2-2, with D possibly matching TRBD2 (7 bases). CDR3 length equals 15 residues. CDR1 and CDR2 from the germline V gene are SGHNT and YENEEA. Between the trimmed V and J ends, which lost 5 bases and 4 bases, there was a span of 14 bases. The CDR3 here is CASSAGDTSTGELFF. CDR3 bases: TGTGCCAGCAGCGCGGGGGACACCTCCACCGGGGAGCTGTTTTTT.

This clone occurred once. The chain combines TRBV4-2 with TRBJ2-7; 9 bases match TRBD1. The CDR3 covers 13 residues. CDR1 is LGHNA, CDR2 YNFKEQ, per germline. After removal of 6 bases from V and 5 bases from J, the junction contained 5 bases not matched to a gene. The CDR3 nucleotides read TGTGCCAGCAGGGGACAGGGATCGGACGAGCAGTACTTC. Residues: CASRGQGSDEQYF.